This T cell receptor beta chain was captured by sequencing in a study of T-cell reconstitution after alpha-beta-depleted transplantation in children. General study results and limits: Newly generated T cells supplied most T-cell counts and diversity one year post-transplant.

Germline V gene data show CDR1 as MNHEY and CDR2 as SVGEGT. Unmatched junction bases numbered 1, after V lost 6 bases and J lost 0 bases. This CDR3 is 14 amino acids long. This clonotype was detected many times. Its target is not known. Unique molecular identifiers were used to barcode this TCRbeta library. Each CDR3 protein is one row after TCRdb ran MiXCR on the PCR reads. This table has 250,000 or so distinct CDR3 sequences, 24% appearing once. This sample comprised PBMCs, mostly from graft donor cells, obtained 360 days after TCRalphabeta/CD19-depleted stem cell transplant. The chain links TRBV6-2 or TRBV6-3 to TRBJ2-2, with 7 bases aligning to TRBD1. This TCR derives from a female patient between 2 and 15 years old who had a stem cell transplant for congenital amegakaryocytic thrombocytopenia, so the T cells may come from the graft donor. CDR3 coding DNA: TGTGCCAGCAGGCAGGGGGCGAACACCGGGGAGCTGTTTTTT. It codes for CASRQGANTGELFF.